This T cell receptor (beta chain) was documented in a study of T cells after yellow fever vaccination (dated by TCRdb to about 2019). About the investigation overall: The SMART-Seq v4 Ultra Low Input RNA kit was used to prepare libraries from fractions with low cell numbers. Bulk TCR alpha and beta repertoires were sequenced longitudinally to track T-cell clones before and after primary and booster YFV17D yellow fever vaccination. The cohort comprised two healthy male donors, one aged 18 to 30 and one aged 30 to 40 years. Blood was drawn at multiple timepoints before and after primary and secondary immunization, with bulk PBMC replicates and cell subsets isolated.

What the study reported, not specific to this receptor: The secondary T-cell response was found to be weaker but faster than the primary response, with a peak reached on day 5 rather than on day 15. Most clones expanded after primary vaccination were re-detected after the booster (just under 97% of CD4 and around 88% of CD8), suggesting broad memory maintenance. A small share of clonotypes occurred in both CD4 and CD8 compartments, likely arising from convergent recombination. The study included only two donors, which limits how far the findings can be generalized. Because abundant contaminating clonotypes from the bulk population could be contained in FACS-sorted repertoires, computational filtering was required.

Trimming at the junction amounts to 9 bases on V and 0 bases on J, and the germline ends lie 13 bases apart. From the cysteine through the phenylalanine, the CDR3 covers 14 amino acids. Just the 42-base CDR3 DNA is kept, in frame starting at base 1. The germline V gene (reference sequence) sets CDR1 to LGHDT and CDR2 to YNNKEL. The treatment or condition label for this specimen denotes: live attenuated yellow fever vaccine strain. At every blood-draw timepoint, two biological replicates of bulk PBMCs were collected. A standard Ficoll-Paque protocol was used to isolate PBMCs from peripheral blood. TriZol was used to extract RNA from bulk PBMCs, CD4 and CD8 fractions, and dextramer-positive and dextramer-negative fractions. TCR cDNA was synthesized by 5'RACE template switching, through which a universal primer site and unique molecular identifiers were introduced. Priming for cDNA synthesis came from both the TCR alpha and TCR beta constant segments. Library amplification involved two PCR steps, and the second step added sample barcodes and sequencing adapters. Sequencing of libraries was done on Illumina HiSeq 2500 (2x100 bp) or NovaSeq (2x150 bp). The published analysis was carried out like this. Demultiplexing of reads and collapsing into UMI consensus sequences were performed with MIGEC, and V(D)J alignment was carried out with MiXCR. Vaccine-responding clonotypes were identified with edgeR using replicate PBMC samples, with FDR below 0.01 and a log2 fold change above 5 up to day 15 being required. Bulk clonotypes were assigned CD4 or CD8 identity according to which sequenced CD4 or CD8 repertoire held them at higher abundance. TCRdb trimmed the raw reads at Q25, called clones with MiXCR and kept productive beta chains. Rows with a matching CDR3 protein are joined into one entry that keeps the most common DNA and genes. TCRdb's processing, not the study's, gives the V and J calls here. The sample table holds about 550,000 distinct CDR3 sequences, of which roughly a fifth were seen once. Jointly, the top ten make up approximately 15% of the sample.

As concerns this clonotype: What this receptor recognizes is not known. No qualities accompany the bases; no much larger clone lies one base away.

The clonotype was recovered from a man younger than 45 who received the YFV17D yellow fever vaccine. The specimen comprised PBMCs, sampled 15 days after the yellow fever booster vaccination. This sequence uses TRBV3-1 and TRBJ2-3, with no confident D gene call. The CDR3 here reads CARTRRPSTDTQYF. The nucleotide sequence is given as TGTGCCAGGACACGCCGCCCTAGCACAGATACGCAGTATTTT.